This is a list of T cell receptor beta chains from one sample in a study of T cell responses to AZD1222 COVID-19 vaccine. Sequencing was performed with immunoSEQ multiplex PCR; in TCRdb, only in-frame clones are kept and a portion is missing. The sample holds approximately 150,000 clones; around nine tenths are singletons and the top ten take less than 3.5%. The starting material was peripheral blood, obtained 28 days after the second AZD1222 dose. The receptors come from an adult who received the AZD1222 COVID-19 vaccine. Both conserved end residues are part of each CDR3. The D gene is left open where the match is weak. The size field is filled for only some rows; it gives once, few, many or a size class.

CDR3 DNA,CDR3 protein,clone size,CDR3 length,V gene,D gene,J gene
TGTGCCAGCAGTTACTGGGAGGGGAAAGGCGAGCAGTACTTC,CASSYWEGKGEQYF,-,14,TRBV6-5,TRBD2,TRBJ2-7
TGTGCCAGCAGCTCCTACATCGGGGCCTTCGATCAGCCCCAGCATTTT,CASSSYIGAFDQPQHF,-,16,TRBV7-2,-,TRBJ1-5
TGTGCCAGCAGCTTTGGGGCGGTGACTGAAGCTTTCTTT,CASSFGAVTEAFF,few,13,TRBV11-3,-,TRBJ1-1
TGTGCCAGCAGCGCACGGACTAGCGGTTCCTCTTACTACGAGCAGTACTTC,CASSARTSGSSYYEQYF,-,17,TRBV7-9,TRBD2,TRBJ2-7
TGTGCCAGCAGCCGCCCTAGCGCGGGAGGTTTGAATGAGCAGTTCTTC,CASSRPSAGGLNEQFF,-,16,TRBV6-6,TRBD2,TRBJ2-1
TGTGCCAGCAGCGTAGGAAGGGGACACGGGTACGAGCAGTACTTC,CASSVGRGHGYEQYF,-,15,TRBV9,-,TRBJ2-7
TGCGCCAGCAGCCCCGGGACTAGCGTCCAAGAGACCCAGTACTTC,CASSPGTSVQETQYF,-,15,TRBV4-1,TRBD2,TRBJ2-5
TGCGCCAGCAGCTACCGTCCCCGGGAGCAGTACTTC,CASSYRPREQYF,-,12,TRBV5-1,-,TRBJ2-7
TGTGCCAGCAGCCCGCAAACCTCCTACGAGCAGTACTTC,CASSPQTSYEQYF,-,13,TRBV14,-,TRBJ2-7
TGTGCCAGCAGCTTATTAGGGGGGGAAGGCTACACCTTC,CASSLLGGEGYTF,once,13,TRBV7-9,-,TRBJ1-2
TGCGCCAGCAGCCCAGGGGACAGGGATGGGGCCTATGGCTACACCTTC,CASSPGDRDGAYGYTF,-,16,TRBV5-1,TRBD1,TRBJ1-2
TGCGCCAGCAGCCAAGATAGCGGGGGCCACAGCAATGAGCAGTTCTTC,CASSQDSGGHSNEQFF,-,16,TRBV4-1,TRBD2,TRBJ2-1
TGTGCCAGCAGTCCCTGGGGTAGCAATCAGCCCCAGCATTTT,CASSPWGSNQPQHF,-,14,TRBV27,-,TRBJ1-5
TGTGCCATCCCTCCCGGTCTTTCATCCTACAATGAGCAGTTCTTC,CAIPPGLSSYNEQFF,few,15,TRBV2,-,TRBJ2-1
TGTGCCAGTAGTATGAAGGGGGGCTACTACGAGCAGTACTTC,CASSMKGGYYEQYF,-,14,TRBV19,-,TRBJ2-7
TGCGCCAGCAGCCAAGTAGCCACGGGACTAGCGGGAAACAAGAACGAGCAGTACTTC,CASSQVATGLAGNKNEQYF,-,19,TRBV4-1,TRBD2,TRBJ2-7
TGTGCCAGCAGCTTAGTGCTTGGTGGGATTTCACAGCGGCCGGGGTACGAGCAGTACTTC,CASSLVLGGISQRPGYEQYF,-,20,TRBV7-8,-,TRBJ2-7
TGTGCCAGCAGTGAATATTATAATTCACCCCTCCACTTT,CASSEYYNSPLHF,-,13,TRBV25-1,-,TRBJ1-6
TGTGCCAGCAGTGAAGTAGGGACTAGCGGGAGAGAGACCCAGTACTTC,CASSEVGTSGRETQYF,-,16,TRBV6-1,TRBD2,TRBJ2-5
TGCAGCGTGCATACAGGGGGCGTGAACACTGAAGCTTTCTTT,CSVHTGGVNTEAFF,-,14,TRBV29-1,TRBD1,TRBJ1-1
TGTGCCAGCAGTCCCAGGGTGGGCACCAATCAGCCCCAGCATTTT,CASSPRVGTNQPQHF,-,15,TRBV6-5,-,TRBJ1-5
TGTGCCAGCAGCTTGGGACTAGCGGGGGGAGAGACCCAGTACTTC,CASSLGLAGGETQYF,-,15,TRBV5-6,TRBD2,TRBJ2-5
TGTGCCAGCAGTCCCCGGATAGCGGGACATGAGCAGTTCTTC,CASSPRIAGHEQFF,once,14,TRBV27,TRBD2,TRBJ2-1
TGTGCCAGCAGTTTTAACAGAGAAGAGACCCAGTACTTC,CASSFNREETQYF,-,13,TRBV12-3/TRBV12-4,-,TRBJ2-5
TGTGCCAGCTCATCCCCTCGAAGGAACACCGGGGAGCTGTTTTTT,CASSSPRRNTGELFF,-,15,TRBV18,-,TRBJ2-2
TGTGCCAGCAGTGTAGGCTTCTCAGATACGCAGTATTTT,CASSVGFSDTQYF,-,13,TRBV2,-,TRBJ2-3
TGCGCCAGCAGCGGGTTTAATGGACAGGGCCGCTACACCTTC,CASSGFNGQGRYTF,once,14,TRBV5-1,TRBD1,TRBJ1-2
TGTGCCAGCAGCTTGTCCGCGGGAGGCGGGAACTACAATGAGCAGTTCTTC,CASSLSAGGGNYNEQFF,-,17,TRBV5-4,TRBD2,TRBJ2-1
TGTGCCATCAGTAGGATAGATGGGTCTGGAAACACCATATATTTT,CAISRIDGSGNTIYF,once,15,TRBV10-3,-,TRBJ1-3
TGTGCCAGCAGCCAAGATCCCCGATGGCTAGCGACCCCCTACGAGCAGTACTTC,CASSQDPRWLATPYEQYF,-,18,TRBV3-1/TRBV3-2,-,TRBJ2-7
TGCAGTGCTAGAACACAGACAGTAGCTTTCTTT,CSARTQTVAFF,-,11,TRBV20-1,-,TRBJ1-1
TGTGCCAGCAGTTCCGGGACTAGCGGGAGAAACGAGCAGTTCTTC,CASSSGTSGRNEQFF,-,15,TRBV6-4,TRBD2,TRBJ2-1
TGTGCCAGCAGTGAAGTGGCTAGCGGGAGCACCGAGCAGTACTTC,CASSEVASGSTEQYF,-,15,TRBV6-4,TRBD2,TRBJ2-7
TGTGCCAGCAGCCAATTACAGGGCAGTTACAATGAGCAGTTCTTC,CASSQLQGSYNEQFF,-,15,TRBV3-1/TRBV3-2,-,TRBJ2-1
TGTGCCAGCAATAGCGGGAGGCGGGACAATGAGCAGTTCTTC,CASNSGRRDNEQFF,-,14,TRBV9,TRBD2,TRBJ2-1
TGTGCCATCAGTGAGTCCCCCGTAGTTAAACTGTTTTTT,CAISESPVVKLFF,-,13,TRBV10-3,-,TRBJ1-4
TGTGCCAGCAGCCCGGGACAGGCGACGGTTAGCAATCAGCCCCAGCATTTT,CASSPGQATVSNQPQHF,-,17,TRBV5-4,TRBD1,TRBJ1-5
TGTGCCAGCAGCTCCCCGGAGCAAGGCGTCCGGTACGAGCAGTACTTC,CASSSPEQGVRYEQYF,-,16,TRBV5-4,-,TRBJ2-7
TGTGCCAGCGGCCAGTACAGGGAACAGCCCCAGCATTTT,CASGQYREQPQHF,-,13,TRBV6-5,-,TRBJ1-5
TGTGCCAGCAGCTTAGCACCCGCGAACACTGAAGCTTTCTTT,CASSLAPANTEAFF,-,14,TRBV7-9,-,TRBJ1-1
TGTGCCAGCAGTTACAGTTCCGTGAACACTGAAGCTTTCTTT,CASSYSSVNTEAFF,-,14,TRBV6-5,-,TRBJ1-1
TGCGCCAGCCTTCGGATCCGTTTGACAGCTCGACGCTATAATTCACCCCTCCACTTT,CASLRIRLTARRYNSPLHF,-,19,TRBV23-1,-,TRBJ1-6
TGTGCCAGCAGTGAAAGTGCCGGAAACTATGGCTACACCTTC,CASSESAGNYGYTF,-,14,TRBV2,-,TRBJ1-2
TGTGCCAGCAGCTTTGGGCAGGGGGCGCCTTATGAGCAGTTCTTC,CASSFGQGAPYEQFF,-,15,TRBV27,TRBD1,TRBJ2-1
TGTGCCTGGACAGGGTTGAACACTGAAGCTTTCTTT,CAWTGLNTEAFF,-,12,TRBV30,-,TRBJ1-1
TGCGCCAGCAGTGCCAGTCTGTCCAGTCAGCCCCAGCATTTT,CASSASLSSQPQHF,-,14,TRBV10-2,-,TRBJ1-5
TGCAGCGCCGAGGTGGAACAGCGAGCTAACTATGGCTACACCTTC,CSAEVEQRANYGYTF,-,15,TRBV29-1,-,TRBJ1-2
TGTGCCTGGAGTGTACTGGCGGGCGGGGGGCACAATGAGCAGTTCTTC,CAWSVLAGGGHNEQFF,-,16,TRBV30,TRBD2,TRBJ2-1
TGCAGTGCTTATCAGGGGAGGGAAGCTTTCTTT,CSAYQGREAFF,-,11,TRBV20-1,-,TRBJ1-1
TGTGCCAGCAGTGAGGAGGGGATCGGCAACACCGGGGAGCTGTTTTTT,CASSEEGIGNTGELFF,-,16,TRBV2,-,TRBJ2-2
TGTGCCAGCAGTTTAGGGGCTTCCTACGAGCAGTACTTC,CASSLGASYEQYF,once,13,TRBV12-3/TRBV12-4,-,TRBJ2-7